Included here is one T cell receptor (beta chain) sequence, with context. Its target is not known. V shed 5 bases and J shed 2 bases, with 10 bases lying between them. CDR1 and CDR2 from the germline V gene are SGHAT and FQNNGV. The CDR3 contains 15 residues. Treatment here: roughly 11-day PBMC culture with coronavirus spike peptide pools or control peptides (ViraFEST assay). ViraFEST sequenced TCRs after peptide-pool expansion of antigen-specific T cells. There were positive PCR dates ranging from March to December 2020, all predating US Alpha, Beta and Delta variants. CD4+ T cells that had been cultured provided DNA sequenced with the Oncomine TCR Beta short-read assay. Each CDR3 protein gets one entry after TCRdb re-called the PCR reads with MiXCR. The sample lists about 20,000 distinct CDR3 sequences, 60% occurring once. This sample was included in a study of vaccination and CD4 T cells after COVID-19. General observations from the study: Median SARS-CoV-2-reactive clonotype numbers rose nonsignificantly, about 20 to 38.

The receptor's source is a human donor who had recovered from COVID-19. The chain is built from TRBV11-2 and TRBJ1-6; D may be TRBD1 (6 bases). The sequencing here drew on CD4+ T cells from blood, cultured in vitro, taken after SARS-CoV-2 vaccination. The CDR3: CASSLRGAYNSPLHF. CDR3 nucleotide sequence: TGTGCCAGCAGCCTAAGGGGGGCCTATAATTCACCCCTCCACTTT.